Following are 28 T cell receptor beta chains from one sample sequenced in a study of blood T cell repertoires in COVID-19. Clones were read by immunoSEQ multiplex PCR, and TCRdb kept only the in-frame ones, dropping some. The sample consists of fewer than 85,000 clones, around nine tenths of them appearing once. Sequences were obtained from peripheral blood. The receptors shown here come from a human donor in a cohort sampled during active COVID-19.

CDR3 sequence (DNA): TGTGCCAGCAGCCGGGAGACAGGGGGCCGGACTGAAGCTTTCTTT. It encodes CASSRETGGRTEAFF. The chain recombines TRBV7-2 with TRBJ1-1; 10 bases align to TRBD1. V trimming: 5 bases; J trimming: 5 bases; junction bases outside the gene matches: 8. This CDR3 is 15 amino acids long. The germline V gene encodes CDR1 SGHTA and CDR2 FQGNSA.

The J gene is TRBJ2-7, the V gene TRBV6-5; D is possibly TRBD1 (6 bases). This CDR3 has 12 residues. Germline CDR1 is MNHEY and CDR2 is SVGAGI. The germline V and J ends were trimmed by 6 bases and 0 bases, with 6 bases remaining between them. Written as DNA, the CDR3 is TGTGCCAGCAGGGACAGCTCCTACGAGCAGTACTTC. Translated, it gives CASRDSSYEQYF.

The rearrangement joins TRBV2 to TRBJ2-7, with D perhaps TRBD1 (6 bases). Germline lookup yields CDR1 SNHLY and CDR2 FYNNEI. Trimming removed 7 bases at V and 2 bases at J, with 15 bases between. The CDR3 consists of 14 residues. The CDR3 sequence is CASTLGTRTYEQYF. CDR3 nucleotides: TGTGCCAGCACCTTAGGGACAAGGACCTACGAGCAGTACTTC.

This chain links TRBV7-2 with TRBJ2-7; possible D gene TRBD1, 5 bases. Trimming shortened V by 6 bases and J by 6 bases, and 18 bases separated the two germline ends. CDR3 size: 14 residues. Per germline, CDR1 SGHTA and CDR2 FQGNSA. This CDR3 reads CASSYPMGPREQYF. The DNA of the CDR3 is TGTGCCAGCAGTTACCCAATGGGGCCACGCGAGCAGTACTTC.

V is TRBV30 and J is TRBJ1-2, with TRBD1 matching over 10 bases. V gave up 3 bases and J gave up 8 bases; unmatched junction bases: 9. The CDR3 consists of 14 residues. The germline V gene has CDR1 GTSNPN and CDR2 SVGIG (reference sequence). The CDR3 region is CAWSPGTGAEGYTF. The CDR3 DNA reads as TGTGCCTGGAGCCCCGGGACAGGGGCCGAAGGCTACACCTTC.

The chain has TRBV3-1 (or the pseudogene TRBV3-2) and TRBJ1-2; D is ambiguous. The CDR3 has 14 amino acids. With 1 base removed from V and 8 bases from J, the gap between germline ends came to 14 bases. From germline, CDR1 is LGHDT and CDR2 YNNKEL (reference sequence). CDR3 coding DNA: TGTGCCAGCAGCCAAGGCCCTCCCGCGTGGGGCTACACCTTC. This sequence encodes CASSQGPPAWGYTF.

The genes are TRBV7-8 and TRBJ2-1, with a weak D call TRBD1 (6 bases). Germline CDR1 and CDR2: SGHVS and FQNEAQ. V was clipped by 5 bases and J by 7 bases, with 9 bases between them. CDR3 size: 12 residues. The CDR3 DNA reads TGTGCCAGCAGCGCCCAGGGGAATGAGCAGTTCTTC. Its protein product is CASSAQGNEQFF.

This clone was recorded once. The gene calls are TRBV13 and TRBJ1-1; a weak D match, TRBD1 (5 bases). V was clipped by 4 bases and J by 3 bases, with 15 bases between them. Germline V gives CDR1 PRHDT, CDR2 FYEKMQ (reference sequence). The CDR3 consists of 15 residues. CDR3 residues: CASSSEGSGDTEAFF. As DNA, the CDR3 is TGTGCCAGCAGCTCGGAAGGTTCGGGGGACACTGAAGCTTTCTTT.

The chain recombines TRBV6-2 or TRBV6-3 with TRBJ1-1, with D unclear. The CDR3 has 14 residues. The germline CDR1 and CDR2 sequences are MNHEY and SVGEGT. Trimming removed 4 bases from V and 1 base from J, with 10 bases in between. The CDR3 DNA is TGTGCCAGCAGTTCGCTAGGAGAGAACACTGAAGCTTTCTTT. Translated: CASSSLGENTEAFF.

The chain recombines TRBV27 with TRBJ2-7; the match to TRBD2 covers 8 bases. Germline V gene data show CDR1 as MNHEY and CDR2 as SMNVEV (reference sequence). The ends lost 4 bases at V and 4 bases at J; junction bases unmatched: 12. The length of the CDR3 is 16 residues. The CDR3 DNA reads as TGTGCCAGCAGTTCCTCCGGACTAGCCCCTTTATACGAGCAGTACTTC. It codes for CASSSSGLAPLYEQYF.

The gene calls are TRBV6-1 and TRBJ1-1, with D possibly TRBD1 on 6 matching bases. The length of the CDR3 is 17 residues. Germline V gives CDR1 MNHNS, CDR2 SASEGT. Trimming cost V 3 bases and J 0 bases, with 17 bases left between them. CDR3 amino acids: CASSDRGGFGMNTEAFF. As DNA, the CDR3 is TGTGCCAGCAGTGACAGGGGAGGGTTTGGGATGAACACTGAAGCTTTCTTT.

The chain uses TRBV7-2 and TRBJ2-7; TRBD2 is a possible D gene (6 bases). Trimming shortened V by 5 bases and J by 5 bases, and 16 bases separated the two germline ends. The length of the CDR3 is 14 residues. Germline CDR1 reads SGHTA; CDR2 reads FQGNSA. The CDR3 is CASSLGRQTNEQYF. CDR3 DNA: TGTGCCAGCAGCCTGGGGAGGCAGACTAACGAGCAGTACTTC.

This rearrangement joins TRBV12-3 or TRBV12-4 to TRBJ1-2, with TRBD1 as a possible D gene (6 bases). The CDR3 is 13 amino acids. Deletions cut 9 bases from V and 3 bases from J, with 14 bases between. CDR3 sequence reads: CASTQGFDYGYTF. CDR3 coding DNA: TGTGCCAGTACACAGGGCTTTGACTATGGCTACACCTTC.

The V and J genes are TRBV24-1 and TRBJ2-7; 7 positions agree with TRBD2. The trim removed 1 base at V and 0 bases at J, leaving 2 bases unmatched. The CDR3 contains 15 residues. Germline values: CDR1 KGHDR, CDR2 SFDVKD. CDR3 bases: TGTGCCACCAGTGATTTCGGGGGGTACTCCTACGAGCAGTACTTC. Protein sequence: CATSDFGGYSYEQYF.

The chain has TRBV21-1 and TRBJ1-2; the DNA was not compared with TRBD1, the D call given in the table. TRBV21-1 counts as a pseudogene. The CDR3 runs 16 residues. The CDR3 DNA follows: TGTGCCAGCAGCCGTAATACAGGGGGCCCATGCTATGGCTACACCTTC. As protein: CASSRNTGGPCYGYTF.

V gene TRBV6-5 combines with J gene TRBJ1-1, with D tentatively TRBD1 (5 bases). The germline gives CDR1 MNHEY, CDR2 SVGAGI. The V gene lost 2 bases and the J gene lost 5 bases, with 6 bases spanning the gap. The CDR3 has 12 amino acids. In nucleotides, the CDR3 is TGTGCCAGCAGTTACGGGGGGACTGAAGCTTTCTTT. This sequence encodes CASSYGGTEAFF.

The chain is built from TRBV4-3 and TRBJ1-3; D gene unclear. CDR3 length equals 15 residues. V lost 4 bases to trimming and J lost 4 bases, with 14 bases between them. Germline V gene lookup returns CDR1 LGHNA and CDR2 YSLEER. CDR3 DNA sequence: TGCGCCAGCAGCCGACGACTAGCTGAAGGAAACACCATATATTTT. It specifies CASSRRLAEGNTIYF.

The chain employs TRBV27 and TRBJ1-1, with a weak D call TRBD1 (6 bases). Germline V gene sequence: CDR1 MNHEY, CDR2 SMNVEV (reference sequence). V was trimmed by 5 bases and J by 7 bases, leaving 17 bases between them. The CDR3 spans 14 residues. This chain's CDR3 is CASSPGTTGGEAFF. CDR3 sequence (DNA): TGTGCCAGCAGTCCCGGGACAACGGGGGGTGAAGCTTTCTTT.

The rearrangement links TRBV27 to TRBJ2-6, with D unresolved. CDR3 length: 15 amino acids. Germline V CDR1 and CDR2: MNHEY, SMNVEV (reference sequence). Trimming stripped 5 bases from V and 0 bases from J, with 8 bases between. The CDR3 nucleotides are TGTGCCAGCAGTCTCGGGTTCTCTGGGGCCAACGTCCTGACTTTC. Protein product: CASSLGFSGANVLTF.

The J gene is TRBJ1-1, the V gene TRBV11-2; 7 bases fit TRBD1. This CDR3 region has 17 residues. V shed 2 bases, J shed 3 bases, and the junction held 12 bases outside the gene matches. CDR1 SGHAT and CDR2 FQNNGV come from the germline V gene. The CDR3 reads CASSLLRGRRVDTEAFF. As DNA, the CDR3 is TGTGCCAGCAGCTTATTAAGGGGGCGTAGGGTCGACACTGAAGCTTTCTTT.

This chain links TRBV11-2 with TRBJ1-2; D perhaps matches TRBD1 (6 bases). V dropped 4 bases and J dropped 6 bases, with 21 bases sitting between them. CDR1 and CDR2 from the germline V gene are SGHAT and FQNNGV. This CDR3 comprises 16 residues. For the CDR3, the DNA is TGTGCCAGCAGCTCGCTCCACAGGGTCCACCCCCATGGCTACACCTTC. This gives the protein CASSSLHRVHPHGYTF.

The gene calls are TRBV27 and TRBJ2-7; possible D gene TRBD2, 6 bases. V lost 8 bases, J lost 7 bases, and 15 bases lay in between. CDR3 size: 12 residues. Germline lookup yields CDR1 MNHEY and CDR2 SMNVEV (reference sequence). CDR3 sequence reads: CASGGEGQEQYF. In DNA form, the CDR3 reads TGTGCCAGCGGCGGGGAAGGTCAGGAGCAGTACTTC.

Here the CDR3 reads CASSSLRGSEVSGGYTF. DNA of the CDR3: TGTGCCAGCAGCTCCCTCCGGGGGTCGGAGGTCTCGGGTGGCTACACCTTC. V and J are TRBV5-6 and TRBJ1-2; weak D call: TRBD1 (5 bases). V was trimmed by 3 bases and J by 7 bases, leaving 25 bases between them. CDR1 SGHDT and CDR2 YYEEEE come from the germline V gene. The CDR3 is 17 amino acids.

The chain couples TRBV11-2 to TRBJ1-2; 8 bases fit TRBD1. Trimming took 4 bases from V and 5 from J; bases not matched to a gene: 9. In germline, CDR1 is SGHAT, CDR2 FQNNGV. The CDR3 is made up of 15 amino acids. CDR3 sequence reads: CASSSVDRGGYGYTF. In nucleotides, the CDR3 is TGTGCCAGCAGCTCCGTCGACAGGGGAGGATATGGCTACACCTTC. Using reference TRBV11-2 and TRBJ1-2 for the parts outside the CDR3, the full variable domain is EAGVAQSPRYKIIEKRQSVAFWCNPISGHATLYWYQQILGQGPKLLIQFQNNGVVDDSQLPKDRFSAERLKGVDSTLKIQPAKLEDSAVYLCASSSVDRGGYGYTFGSGTRLTVV.

The V and J genes are TRBV9 and TRBJ1-1, with D maybe TRBD1 (5 bases). Germline values: CDR1 SGDLS, CDR2 YYNGEE. This CDR3 has 14 amino acids. The germline V and J ends were trimmed by 0 bases and 4 bases, with 10 bases remaining between them. CDR3 nucleotides: TGTGCCAGCAGCGTAGGAGGGGAGGGCACTGAAGCTTTCTTT. It yields the protein CASSVGGEGTEAFF.

The V gene is TRBV28, the J gene TRBJ2-7; D remains ambiguous. Germline CDR1 is MDHEN and CDR2 is SYDVKM. The germline V and J ends were trimmed by 8 bases and 1 base, with 12 bases remaining between them. The CDR3 loop spans 13 amino acids. The DNA of the CDR3 is TGTGCCAGCCGGTACAGCCTATCCTACGAGCAGTACTTC. Amino acids: CASRYSLSYEQYF.

The chain links TRBV30 to TRBJ1-5; D unresolved. The CDR3 spans 13 residues. V gave up 0 bases and J gave up 6 bases, with 9 bases separating them. The germline V gene encodes CDR1 GTSNPN and CDR2 SVGIG (reference sequence). CDR3 sequence: CAWSVVAGQPQHF. The CDR3 DNA follows: TGTGCCTGGAGTGTAGTAGCGGGTCAGCCCCAGCATTTT. Supplemented by reference TRBV30 and TRBJ1-5, the full variable domain reads SQTIHQWPATLVQPVGSPLSLECTVEGTSNPNLYWYRQAAGRGLQLLFYSVGIGQISSEVPQNLSASRPQDRQFILSSKKLLLSDSGFYLCAWSVVAGQPQHFGDGTRLSIL.

The rearrangement joins TRBV5-1 to TRBJ2-7; D is unclear. CDR1 is SGHRS and CDR2 is YFSETQ in the germline V gene. The V end was cut by 1 base, the J end by 4 bases, with 9 bases between. CDR3 length equals 13 residues. The CDR3 spells CASSLYSGYEQYF. The CDR3 region has the DNA TGCGCCAGCAGCTTGTATTCAGGATACGAGCAGTACTTC.